One and the same sample provided the 10 T cell receptor beta chains below, sequenced in a study of regulatory T cells in long-lasting Graves disease. Specified time point: newly diagnosed GD, antithyroid drugs for less than 3 months. The authors made the TCR library using RNA they extracted from PBMCs. Building of the TCR beta libraries involved iRepertoire HTBI primers and Arm-PCR of CDR3 regions. TCRdb re-called the multiplex PCR reads with MiXCR, one entry per CDR3 protein. The profile shows approximately 400,000 distinct CDR3 sequences, 15% of them singletons. These data also featured in a second study, about T cells in Graves' hyperthyroidism and ophthalmopathy.

Specimen: peripheral blood mononuclear cells (PBMCs), collected at new diagnosis, from a patient treated with antithyroid drugs. The receptors were gathered from a middle-aged woman with Graves disease.

There are many counts of this clonotype. V gene TRBV6-2 or TRBV6-3 combines with J gene TRBJ2-7; weak D call: TRBD2 (5 bases). The CDR3 is 17 amino acids. Germline assignment: CDR1 MNHEY and CDR2 SVGEGT. The ends were cut back, 0 bases at V and 4 bases at J, with 19 bases in the middle. The DNA of the CDR3 is TGTGCCAGCAGTTACTCTTACTCCGTGACTACCCTATACGAGCAGTACTTC. Protein product: CASSYSYSVTTLYEQYF.

This clonotype was recorded once. The chain links TRBV7-2 to TRBJ2-2; 10 bases agree with TRBD2. V was clipped by 4 bases and J by 7 bases; unmatched bases: 12. CDR1 is SGHTA and CDR2 is FQGNSA in the germline V gene. The CDR3 has 17 residues. Here the CDR3 DNA reads TGTGCCAGCAGCTCGAGACAGCGGGAGGGCCGGAGCGGGGAGCTGTTTTTT. Protein product: CASSSRQREGRSGELFF.

This clonotype was recorded a few times. The gene calls are TRBV6-1 and TRBJ2-3; maybe TRBD1 (7 bases). The CDR3 covers 14 residues. CDR1 is MNHNS, CDR2 SASEGT, per germline. V dropped 5 bases and J dropped 5 bases, with 14 bases sitting between them. The CDR3 protein is CASSPDREEDTQYF. CDR3 nucleotides: TGTGCCAGCAGTCCCGACAGGGAGGAAGATACGCAGTATTTT.

Ten or more counts support this clonotype. This chain joins TRBV19 and TRBJ2-3, with a weak D call TRBD2 (6 bases). The CDR3 loop spans 16 amino acids. Germline V gene sequence: CDR1 LNHDA, CDR2 SQIVND (reference sequence). With 6 bases removed from V and 4 bases from J, the gap between germline ends came to 20 bases. The CDR3 nucleotides are TGTGCCAGTAGCGGGAGAAGTGCGTCGTTGGCAGATACGCAGTATTTT. Translation: CASSGRSASLADTQYF.

This chain connects TRBV7-2 to TRBJ2-1, with TRBD2 matching 9 bases. Unmatched junction bases numbered 8, after V lost 5 bases and J lost 0 bases. The CDR3 extends over 17 amino acids. CDR1 and CDR2 (germline): SGHTA, FQGNSA. The CDR3 DNA reads TGTGCCAGCAGCGTACCCATAGCGGGAGCCTCCTACAATGAGCAGTTCTTC. Translated: CASSVPIAGASYNEQFF.

This clonotype was observed at least ten times. V and J are TRBV24-1 and TRBJ2-6; 8 nucleotides agree with TRBD1. The germline CDR1 and CDR2 sequences are KGHDR and SFDVKD. The length of the CDR3 is 19 residues. The trim removed 5 bases at V and 0 bases at J, leaving 11 bases unmatched. For the CDR3, the DNA is TGTGCCACCAGTGTATCTGCCGGGACAGGCATCTCTGGGGCCAACGTCCTGACTTTC. Its protein is CATSVSAGTGISGANVLTF.

This clonotype has at least ten counts. V gene TRBV19 combines with J gene TRBJ2-7, with no clear D. Germline V lookup: CDR1 LNHDA, CDR2 SQIVND (reference sequence). The CDR3 length is 14 residues. V lost 5 bases, J lost 2 bases, and 13 bases lay in between. This CDR3 reads CASSWGDSAYEQYF. DNA for the CDR3: TGTGCCAGTAGTTGGGGTGACTCCGCCTACGAGCAGTACTTC.

There are many counts of this clonotype. This chain joins TRBV9 and TRBJ1-1; the match to TRBD1 covers 7 bases. J was trimmed by 0 bases and V by 0 bases; bases with no gene match: 5. The V gene's germline CDR1 is SGDLS and CDR2 YYNGEE. This CDR3 spans 16 amino acids. CDR3 sequence reads: CASSVEAGGVNTEAFF. The CDR3 DNA reads as TGTGCCAGCAGCGTAGAGGCAGGGGGAGTGAACACTGAAGCTTTCTTT.

The table lists this clonotype with a few counts. The V and J genes are TRBV27 and TRBJ2-5; 8 bases are a match to TRBD2. The CDR3 is 16 amino acids. Trimming removed 6 bases from V and 2 bases from J; junction bases left unmatched: 11. Germline V lookup: CDR1 MNHEY, CDR2 SMNVEV (reference sequence). The CDR3 spells CASRKYSGIHQETQYF. The CDR3, as DNA: TGTGCCAGCAGAAAGTATAGCGGGATTCATCAAGAGACCCAGTACTTC.

This clonotype was counted many times. This chain connects TRBV11-2 to TRBJ2-7, with 11 bases aligning to TRBD1. The germline V gene encodes CDR1 SGHAT and CDR2 FQNNGV. Unmatched junction bases numbered 11, after V lost 4 bases and J lost 3 bases. This CDR3 spans 17 amino acids. CDR3 sequence reads: CASSWGQGGPANYEQYF. CDR3 sequence (DNA): TGTGCCAGCAGCTGGGGACAGGGGGGCCCGGCGAACTACGAGCAGTACTTC.